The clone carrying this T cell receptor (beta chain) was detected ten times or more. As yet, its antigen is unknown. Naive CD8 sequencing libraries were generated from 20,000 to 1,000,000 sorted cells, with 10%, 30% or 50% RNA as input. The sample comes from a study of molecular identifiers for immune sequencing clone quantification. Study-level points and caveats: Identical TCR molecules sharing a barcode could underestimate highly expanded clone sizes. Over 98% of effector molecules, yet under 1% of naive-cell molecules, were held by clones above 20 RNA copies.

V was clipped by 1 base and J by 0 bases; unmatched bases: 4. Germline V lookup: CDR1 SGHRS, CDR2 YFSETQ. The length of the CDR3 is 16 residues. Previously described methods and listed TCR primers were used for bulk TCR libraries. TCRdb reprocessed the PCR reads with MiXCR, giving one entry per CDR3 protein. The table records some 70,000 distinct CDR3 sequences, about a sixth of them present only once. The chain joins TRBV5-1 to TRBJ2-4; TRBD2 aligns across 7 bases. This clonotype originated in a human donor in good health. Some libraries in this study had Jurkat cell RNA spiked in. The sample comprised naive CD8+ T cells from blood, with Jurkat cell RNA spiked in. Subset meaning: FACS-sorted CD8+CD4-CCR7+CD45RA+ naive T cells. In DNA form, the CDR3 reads TGCGCCAGCAGCTTGACAGCGGGGATAGCCAAAAACATTCAGTACTTC. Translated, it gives CASSLTAGIAKNIQYF.